Shown below are 10 T cell receptor beta chains from a single sample sequenced in a study of human T cells and chemical hapten exposure. The time point denotes: pre-sensitization, week 0. Sample treatment: therapeutic diphenylcyclopropenone sensitization with weekly scalp DPC. TCRdb passed the RACE reads through MiXCR, listing each CDR3 protein once. Of roughly 50,000 distinct CDR3 sequences listed, more than 7.5% are singletons. The specimen comprised whole blood, sampled in connection with sensitization to the hapten diphenylcyclopropenone (DPC). The origin of the receptors is a man aged 40-50 years with alopecia areata. Some clones in this sample may be carry-over from other donors' samples.

The rearrangement links TRBV28 to TRBJ1-5; D uncertain. The CDR3 loop spans 12 amino acids. Germline-derived CDR1 and CDR2 are MDHEN and SYDVKM. V was trimmed by 11 bases and J by 3 bases, leaving 11 bases between them. CDR3 protein: CASSVINQPQHF. CDR3 nucleotides: TGTGCCTCGAGCGTTATCAATCAGCCCCAGCATTTT.

This clonotype was seen many times. This chain uses TRBV14 with TRBJ2-2; D is uncertain. This CDR3 has 13 amino acids. With 3 bases removed from V and 6 bases from J, the gap between germline ends came to 8 bases. CDR1 SGHDN and CDR2 FVKESK come from the germline V gene. CDR3 nucleotide sequence: TGTGCCAGCAGCCATAATTGGTCCGGGGAGCTGTTTTTT. Translated, it gives CASSHNWSGELFF.

V gene TRBV28 combines with J gene TRBJ2-5, with 7 bases identical to TRBD1. CDR3 length equals 14 residues. CDR1 is MDHEN and CDR2 is SYDVKM in the germline V gene. J lost 3 bases, V lost 4 bases, and 5 bases had no gene match. This CDR3 is CASSSTGTEETQYF. In DNA form, the CDR3 reads TGTGCCAGCAGTTCGACTGGGACAGAAGAGACCCAGTACTTC.

This clonotype has more than one count but fewer than ten. The rearrangement links TRBV11-2 to TRBJ2-7; 10 bases are a match to TRBD2. Germline values: CDR1 SGHAT, CDR2 FQNNGV. The CDR3 loop spans 17 amino acids. Losses at the gene ends were 0 bases for V and 2 bases for J; bases not matched to a gene: 7. CDR3 protein: CASSLDPGSGRAYEQYF. As DNA, the CDR3 is TGTGCCAGCAGCTTAGATCCGGGGAGCGGGAGGGCCTACGAGCAGTACTTC. Together with reference TRBV11-2 and TRBJ2-7, the CDR3 gives the full variable domain: EAGVAQSPRYKIIEKRQSVAFWCNPISGHATLYWYQQILGQGPKLLIQFQNNGVVDDSQLPKDRFSAERLKGVDSTLKIQPAKLEDSAVYLCASSLDPGSGRAYEQYFGPGTRLTVT.

This clonotype appeared a few times. This chain uses TRBV4-3 with TRBJ2-7; 10 bases map to TRBD2. CDR3 length: 15 residues. V was pared by 1 base and J by 4 bases, with 4 bases of the junction left unmatched. CDR1 is LGHNA and CDR2 is YSLEER in the germline V gene. CDR3 protein: CASSQVASGSYEQYF. Written as DNA, the CDR3 is TGCGCCAGCAGCCAAGTTGCTAGCGGGAGTTACGAGCAGTACTTC.

The chain combines TRBV7-2 with TRBJ1-4, with a possible D match to TRBD1 (5 bases). CDR1 SGHTA and CDR2 FQGNSA come from the germline V gene. The CDR3 covers 17 residues. Trimming shortened V by 0 bases and J by 0 bases, and 11 bases separated the two germline ends. The CDR3 nucleotides read TGTGCCAGCAGCTTAGCAGGGGCCCACTCAACTAATGAAAAACTGTTTTTT. Translated, it gives CASSLAGAHSTNEKLFF.

The chain is built from TRBV7-7 and TRBJ2-5, with 7 bases that match TRBD2. Germline loops: CDR1 SSHAT, CDR2 FNYEAQ (reference sequence). This CDR3 region has 14 residues. V shed 3 bases, J shed 4 bases, and the junction held 5 bases outside the gene matches. Here the CDR3 DNA reads TGTGCCAGCAGCTTGAGTGGGAGGGCAGAGACCCAGTACTTC. Its protein product is CASSLSGRAETQYF.

V usage is TRBV7-9 and J usage is TRBJ2-7, with TRBD1 matching 8 bases. V shed 1 base and J 8 bases; nucleotides not matched to a gene: 10. The CDR3 is 15 amino acids. Per germline, CDR1 SEHNR and CDR2 FQNEAQ (reference sequence). The CDR3 loop reads CASSLGQGIFSKQYF. DNA for the CDR3: TGTGCCAGCAGCTTAGGACAGGGGATATTCTCGAAGCAGTACTTC.

There are many counts of this clonotype. One end of the junction fails to match germline, which may point to a read error. The genes are TRBV18 and TRBJ2-7, with TRBD2 identical over 7 bases. The CDR3 is made up of 13 amino acids. The germline V gene encodes CDR1 KGHSH and CDR2 LQKENI. The CDR3 region is CASSPRRVASGDF. CDR3 bases: TGTGCCAGCTCACCACGAAGAGTCGCTAGCGGAGACTTC.

This chain links TRBV15 with TRBJ2-3; D is undetermined. Trimming removed 0 bases at V and 5 bases at J, with 9 bases between. The germline gives CDR1 LNHNV, CDR2 YYDKDF (reference sequence). CDR3 length: 14 residues. In DNA form, the CDR3 reads TGTGCCACCAGCAGAGATATTGCCGGAGATACGCAGTATTTT. It is translated as CATSRDIAGDTQYF.